The 30 T cell receptor beta chains in this list originate from one sample, sequenced in a study of blood T cell repertoires in COVID-19. Here immunoSEQ multiplex PCR was the method, and the copy in TCRdb shows in-frame clones only, minus some. The sample has around 60,000 clones, 74% seen once. The sequenced sample was peripheral blood. These receptors were taken from a woman of 80 years or more with acute or convalescent COVID-19.

This chain connects TRBV11-2 to TRBJ1-3, with D perhaps TRBD1 (5 bases). CDR1 and CDR2 from the germline V gene are SGHAT and FQNNGV. Trimming removed 5 bases at V and 0 bases at J, with 8 bases between. The CDR3 length is 14 residues. The DNA of the CDR3 is TGTGCCAGCAGCGTGACAGTCTCTGGAAACACCATATATTTT. Translating it yields CASSVTVSGNTIYF.

The CDR3 spells CASSLAGLRLGTQYF. The DNA of the CDR3 is TGTGCCAGCAGCTTAGCGGGACTGCGTCTTGGGACCCAGTACTTC. This chain connects TRBV11-3 to TRBJ2-5, with D maybe TRBD2 (6 bases). The CDR3 consists of 15 residues. Germline V CDR1 and CDR2: SGHNT, YENEEA. The V and J ends lost 1 base and 7 bases respectively, with 16 bases between them.

In its sample, this clone was seen a few times. The V gene is TRBV10-3, the J gene TRBJ2-1; 12 nucleotides match TRBD2. Trimming at V came to 6 bases and at J to 7 bases, leaving 7 bases not matched to a gene. CDR1 and CDR2 (germline): ENHRY, SYGVKD. This CDR3 is built from 15 residues. DNA for the CDR3: TGTGCCATCAGGGAACTAGCGGGAGGTTTGAATGAGCAGTTCTTC. Translating gives CAIRELAGGLNEQFF.

The chain joins TRBV7-2 to TRBJ2-1; 10 bases are a match to TRBD1. This CDR3 has 15 residues. V dropped 6 bases and J dropped 10; count of bases not matched to a gene: 12. CDR1 is SGHTA, CDR2 FQGNSA, per germline. The DNA for the CDR3 is TGTGCCAGCAGGCAACCGGGACAGGGGTTAGGGGAGCAGTTCTTC. The encoded protein is CASRQPGQGLGEQFF.

The chain links TRBV5-1 to TRBJ1-6; D call uncertain. This CDR3 has 13 amino acids. With 10 bases removed from V and 3 bases from J, the gap between germline ends came to 11 bases. Germline CDR1 is SGHRS and CDR2 is YFSETQ. The CDR3 bases are TGCGCCTGCGCTCCTGACTATAATTCACCCCTCCACTTT. It encodes CACAPDYNSPLHF.

This clone appeared once. The chain is built from TRBV6-6 and TRBJ2-1; D uncertain. Germline CDR1 reads MNHNY; CDR2 reads SVGAGI (reference sequence). The V and J ends lost 6 bases and 9 bases respectively, with 9 bases between them. There are 11 residues in the CDR3. As DNA, the CDR3 is TGTGCCAGCAGCATCGGCGGTGAGCAGTTCTTC. It codes for CASSIGGEQFF.

In this sample, this clone turned up once. J is TRBJ2-7 and V is TRBV5-1; D perhaps matches TRBD2 (5 bases). V lost 0 bases to trimming and J lost 1 base, with 14 bases between them. The germline gives CDR1 SGHRS, CDR2 YFSETQ. This CDR3 spans 16 amino acids. CDR3 in amino acids: CASSLGGARGSYEQYF. The CDR3 bases are TGCGCCAGCAGCTTGGGGGGAGCAAGAGGGTCCTACGAGCAGTACTTC.

There are a few counts of this clone. The CDR3 DNA is TGTGCCAGCAGCACCGGACTCGTTAGCAATCAGCCCCAGCATTTT. This translates into CASSTGLVSNQPQHF. The chain recombines TRBV5-5 with TRBJ1-5; D gene unclear. Looked up from germline, CDR1 is SGHKS and CDR2 is YYEKEE (reference sequence). V dropped 4 bases and J dropped 0 bases, with 11 bases sitting between them. The CDR3 length is 15 residues.

This clone has ten or more counts. The rearrangement joins TRBV4-1 to TRBJ1-2; D may be TRBD1 (5 bases). The V end lost 4 bases, the J end lost 4 bases, and 19 bases lay between the germline ends. The CDR3 loop spans 16 amino acids. In germline, CDR1 is MGHRA, CDR2 YSYEKL. In DNA, the CDR3 is TGCGCCAGCAGCCGGGTCCTCGGGGGTCTAGGCTATGGCTACACCTTC. Translation gives CASSRVLGGLGYGYTF.

The CDR3 spells CASSQSAGANEKLFF. The CDR3 nucleotides read TGTGCCAGCAGCCAATCGGCAGGGGCAAATGAAAAACTGTTTTTT. This chain joins TRBV7-3 and TRBJ1-4, with D possibly being TRBD1 (6 bases). V lost 5 bases and J 5 bases, leaving 15 bases between the germline ends. Germline V lookup: CDR1 SGHTA, CDR2 FQGTGA. The CDR3 is 15 amino acids.

This chain uses TRBV11-2 with TRBJ2-2, with 9 bases aligning to TRBD2. This CDR3 is built from 16 residues. CDR1 is SGHAT and CDR2 is FQNNGV in the germline V gene. J gave up 1 base and V 2 bases, and 2 bases lay outside the gene matches. The CDR3 region is CASSLLAGMNTGELFF. DNA of the CDR3: TGTGCCAGCAGCTTACTAGCGGGAATGAACACCGGGGAGCTGTTTTTT.

This chain uses TRBV19 with TRBJ1-6; D is ambiguous. Looked up from germline, CDR1 is LNHDA and CDR2 is SQIVND (reference sequence). The CDR3 covers 13 residues. Trimming left V 7 bases short and J 10 bases short, with 14 bases between. The chain's CDR3 is CASTWRDSSPLHF. The CDR3 coding sequence is TGTGCCAGTACTTGGAGGGATTCATCACCCCTCCACTTT.

The genes are TRBV5-1 and TRBJ2-7; TRBD2 aligns across 8 bases. J lost 3 bases, V lost 1 base, and 3 bases had no gene match. The CDR3 spans 14 residues. Germline V gene sequence: CDR1 SGHRS, CDR2 YFSETQ. The CDR3 sequence is CASSLTSGGYEQYF. The CDR3 nucleotides are TGCGCCAGCAGCTTGACTAGCGGCGGCTACGAGCAGTACTTC.

The V call is TRBV28, the J call TRBJ2-7, with 7 bases fitting TRBD2. V lost 3 bases, J lost 3 bases, and 11 bases stayed unmatched. Germline-derived CDR1 and CDR2 are MDHEN and SYDVKM. The CDR3 runs to 16 residues. The CDR3 loop reads CASSFIFGRTHYEQYF. In DNA form, the CDR3 reads TGTGCCAGCAGTTTTATTTTCGGGAGGACCCACTACGAGCAGTACTTC.

This clone was observed a handful of times. This CDR3 is also generated by other DNA sequences in the sample. The genes are TRBV20-1 and TRBJ2-1; D is unclear. Germline V gene data show CDR1 as DFQATT and CDR2 as SNEGSKA (reference sequence). V gave up 6 bases and J gave up 4 bases, with 7 bases separating them. CDR3 size: 11 residues. The CDR3 DNA reads as TGCAGTGCCTCTCCGTACAATGAGCAGTTCTTC. It translates to CSASPYNEQFF.

This clone has a handful of counts. This chain uses TRBV11-3 with TRBJ1-3, with D uncertain. The CDR3 loop spans 13 amino acids. Germline assignment: CDR1 SGHNT and CDR2 YENEEA. The V end was cut by 2 bases, the J end by 4 bases, with 6 bases between. The CDR3 coding sequence is TGTGCCAGCAGCTTATCAGGAGGAAACACCATATATTTT. Protein: CASSLSGGNTIYF.

This sequence joins TRBV5-1 and TRBJ1-1; 10 bases are a match to TRBD1. J gave up 0 bases and V 3 bases, and 5 bases lay outside the gene matches. Germline CDR1 is SGHRS and CDR2 is YFSETQ. There are 16 residues in the CDR3. CDR3 nucleotide sequence: TGCGCCAGCAGCTGGACAGGGGGACCCATGAACACTGAAGCTTTCTTT. It encodes CASSWTGGPMNTEAFF.

This clone showed up just a few times. The chain employs TRBV4-3 and TRBJ1-2, with TRBD1 matching 7 bases. J lost 4 bases, V lost 0 bases, and 2 bases had no gene match. The CDR3 is 14 amino acids. Germline V gene sequence: CDR1 LGHNA, CDR2 YSLEER. The CDR3 DNA is TGCGCCAGCAGCCAAGAGACAGGGATCTATGGCTACACCTTC. Protein sequence: CASSQETGIYGYTF.

The chain is built from TRBV4-1 and TRBJ1-5, with D maybe TRBD1 (5 bases). V was clipped by 3 bases and J by 1 base, with 7 bases between them. The germline gives CDR1 MGHRA, CDR2 YSYEKL. This CDR3 contains 14 residues. The CDR3 coding sequence is TGCGCCAGCAGCCAGGCAGGGAGCAATCAGCCCCAGCATTTT. As protein: CASSQAGSNQPQHF.

The CDR3 nucleotides read TGTGCCAGTAGGGCACAGGGTGATCAGCCCCAGCATTTT. Its translation is CASRAQGDQPQHF. The chain couples TRBV19 to TRBJ1-5; D might be TRBD1 (6 bases). The CDR3 extends over 13 amino acids. V was shortened by 6 bases and J by 5 bases, with 11 bases between the two germline ends. In germline, CDR1 is LNHDA, CDR2 SQIVND (reference sequence).

This chain uses TRBV10-3 with TRBJ2-4; TRBD2 might be the D (6 bases). Between the trimmed V and J ends, which lost 2 bases and 8 bases, there was a span of 10 bases. CDR1 and CDR2 from the germline V gene are ENHRY and SYGVKD. This CDR3 is built from 13 residues. CDR3 sequence reads: CAISEGPGDIQYF. The CDR3 DNA reads as TGTGCCATCAGTGAGGGACCGGGGGACATTCAGTACTTC.

The CDR3 nucleotides read TGTGCCAGCAGGATGAGGGGAGGAACCATATATTTT. Translated: CASRMRGGTIYF. V usage is TRBV6-5 and J usage is TRBJ1-3; tentatively, D is TRBD1 (5 bases). V was trimmed by 6 bases and J by 10 bases, leaving 13 bases between them. Germline V gene lookup returns CDR1 MNHEY and CDR2 SVGAGI. The CDR3 spans 12 residues.

This chain connects TRBV19 to TRBJ2-3; D is possibly TRBD2 (6 bases). Trimming removed 4 bases at V and 0 bases at J, with 14 bases between. The CDR3 contains 16 residues. The germline gives CDR1 LNHDA, CDR2 SQIVND (reference sequence). This chain's CDR3 is CASSNRGYTSTDTQYF. Written as DNA, the CDR3 is TGTGCCAGTAGTAACCGGGGGTACACTAGCACAGATACGCAGTATTTT.

This clone was seen once. The chain is built from TRBV10-3 and TRBJ1-2; TRBD1 might be the D (5 bases). Germline CDR1 reads ENHRY; CDR2 reads SYGVKD. The CDR3 is 15 amino acids. V dropped 6 bases and J dropped 1 base, with 15 bases sitting between them. The CDR3 here is CAIRTVRRSNYGYTF. The DNA of the CDR3 is TGTGCCATCAGGACAGTCCGCAGGAGTAACTATGGCTACACCTTC.

The V and J genes are TRBV14 and TRBJ1-2, with TRBD1 matching 11 bases. The V gene's germline CDR1 is SGHDN and CDR2 FVKESK. V was pared by 1 base and J by 4 bases, with 5 bases of the junction left unmatched. CDR3 length: 16 residues. In nucleotides, the CDR3 is TGTGCCAGCAGCCAAGCAACCGGGACAGGGGGCTATGGCTACACCTTC. Encoded protein: CASSQATGTGGYGYTF.

The chain links TRBV18 to TRBJ2-5; 9 nucleotides match TRBD2. The junction had 9 bases not matched to a gene; V was cut back by 6 bases and J by 4 bases. Germline lookup yields CDR1 KGHSH and CDR2 LQKENI. The length of the CDR3 is 15 residues. The CDR3 loop reads CASSALAGDGETQYF. The CDR3 region has the DNA TGTGCCAGCTCGGCATTAGCGGGAGATGGAGAGACCCAGTACTTC.

This sequence joins TRBV7-9 and TRBJ1-5; D gene uncertain. This CDR3 is built from 12 residues. V lost 3 bases and J lost 5, with 5 bases in between. The V gene's germline CDR1 is SEHNR and CDR2 FQNEAQ (reference sequence). CDR3 coding DNA: TGTGCCAGCAGCTTCGAGGATCAGCCCCAGCATTTT. It translates to CASSFEDQPQHF.

This clone was counted once. The chain joins TRBV6-6 to TRBJ2-3; 11 bases are a match to TRBD2. The CDR3 runs 15 residues. Per germline, CDR1 MNHNY and CDR2 SVGAGI (reference sequence). The trim removed 4 bases at V and 4 bases at J, leaving 4 bases unmatched. CDR3 loop: CASSLLAGAPDTQYF. The CDR3 DNA follows: TGTGCCAGCAGTTTACTAGCGGGAGCCCCAGATACGCAGTATTTT.

J is TRBJ2-5 and V is TRBV5-6; 13 nucleotides agree with TRBD2. Germline values: CDR1 SGHDT, CDR2 YYEEEE. The CDR3 spans 16 residues. V was clipped by 4 bases and J by 7 bases; unmatched bases: 10. The CDR3 nucleotides read TGTGCCAGCAGCCCAGGACTAGCGGGGGACCTCGGGACCCAGTACTTC. Translating it yields CASSPGLAGDLGTQYF.

The chain links TRBV6-2 or TRBV6-3 to TRBJ1-5; 10 bases are a match to TRBD1. The CDR3 runs 17 residues. CDR1 is MNHEY and CDR2 is SVGEGT in the germline V gene. J gave up 1 base and V 5 bases, and 8 bases lay outside the gene matches. CDR3 in DNA: TGTGCCAGCAGTGCCGGGACAGGGGTGAGCAGCAATCAGCCCCAGCATTTT. Protein: CASSAGTGVSSNQPQHF.